Shown below are 11 T cell receptor beta chains from a single sample sequenced in a study of T cells in lung cancer brain metastases. The repertoire was sequenced with immunoSEQ multiplex PCR; TCRdb's copy has only in-frame clones and lacks some. The sample gives 5,000 to 8,000 clones, 70% to 90% of which show up once; approximately 4.9% is in the top ten. The sequenced sample was tumor tissue from the primary lung tumor. The receptors stem from a man aged 45-60 years with non-small cell lung cancer.

The sample holds a few counts of this clone. The chain couples TRBV30 to TRBJ1-1; 8 bases fit TRBD1. The CDR3 consists of 14 residues. V lost 6 bases and J lost 11; bases outside the gene matches: 17. In germline, CDR1 is GTSNPN, CDR2 SVGIG (reference sequence). The CDR3, as DNA: TGTGCCTGCACGTTGGGCAGGGGGCTTCCCTTGGCTTTCTTT. Amino acids: CACTLGRGLPLAFF. The whole variable domain, remainder taken from reference TRBV30 and TRBJ1-1, is SQTIHQWPATLVQPVGSPLSLECTVEGTSNPNLYWYRQAAGRGLQLLFYSVGIGQISSEVPQNLSASRPQDRQFILSSKKLLLSDSGFYLCACTLGRGLPLAFFGQGTRLTVV.

The V and J genes are TRBV19 and TRBJ2-1, with no clear D. Germline V gene sequence: CDR1 LNHDA, CDR2 SQIVND (reference sequence). This CDR3 is 16 amino acids long. V was clipped by 6 bases and J by 0 bases, with 15 bases between them. The CDR3 is CASRAPEISSYNEQFF. In nucleotides, the CDR3 is TGTGCCAGTAGAGCCCCGGAGATTAGCTCCTACAATGAGCAGTTCTTC. Using reference TRBV19 and TRBJ2-1 for the parts outside the CDR3, the full variable domain is DGGITQSPKYLFRKEGQNVTLSCEQNLNHDAMYWYRQDPGQGLRLIYYSQIVNDFQKGDIAEGYSVSREKKESFPLTVTSAQKNPTAFYLCASRAPEISSYNEQFFGPGTRLTVL.

This chain joins TRBV2 and TRBJ1-4; 10 positions match TRBD1. This CDR3 spans 14 amino acids. Germline loops: CDR1 SNHLY, CDR2 FYNNEI. J was trimmed by 7 bases and V by 7 bases; bases with no gene match: 6. The CDR3 loop is CASKADRGVEKLFF. The CDR3 DNA reads as TGTGCCAGCAAGGCGGACAGGGGGGTTGAAAAACTGTTTTTT.

The chain couples TRBV29-1 to TRBJ1-3, with D possibly TRBD1 on 5 matching bases. This CDR3 has 13 amino acids. Trimming removed 4 bases from V and 4 bases from J, with 11 bases in between. Germline V gene sequence: CDR1 SQVTM, CDR2 ANQGSEA. The CDR3 DNA sequence: TGCAGCGTTGGAGGGCCAGGGGGAAACACCATATATTTT. This translates into CSVGGPGGNTIYF. The variable domain in full, with the rest retrieved from reference TRBV29-1 and TRBJ1-3, is SAVISQKPSRDICQRGTSLTIQCQVDSQVTMMFWYRQQPGQSLTLIATANQGSEATYESGFVIDKFPISRPNLTFSTLTVSNMSPEDSSIYLCSVGGPGGNTIYFGEGSWLTVV.

The rearrangement uses TRBV11-2 and TRBJ2-6; D is perhaps TRBD1 (6 bases). From germline, CDR1 is SGHAT and CDR2 FQNNGV. Trimming cost V 5 bases and J 1 base, with 12 bases left between them. This CDR3 has 16 residues. DNA of the CDR3: TGTGCCAGCAGCGGTTACAGGGATTCTGGGGCCAACGTCCTGACTTTC. Its translation is CASSGYRDSGANVLTF.

V gene TRBV30 combines with J gene TRBJ1-4; D unresolved. The V end was cut by 1 base, the J end by 8 bases, with 5 bases between. The CDR3 loop spans 11 amino acids. Germline-derived CDR1 and CDR2 are GTSNPN and SVGIG (reference sequence). The CDR3 DNA follows: TGTGCCTGGAGTGGCTCCGAAAAACTGTTTTTT. Translating gives CAWSGSEKLFF.

This clone was counted a few times. V usage is TRBV4-1 and J usage is TRBJ2-3, with D hard to call. Trimming removed 7 bases at V and 4 bases at J, with 3 bases between. Germline V gene lookup returns CDR1 MGHRA and CDR2 YSYEKL. This CDR3 contains 10 residues. The CDR3 DNA reads TGCGCCAGCACCTCAGATACGCAGTATTTT. Its translation is CASTSDTQYF.

CDR3 sequence (DNA): TGCGCCAGCAGTGAGGGCGGTGCGAATCAGCCCCAGCATTTT. Its protein is CASSEGGANQPQHF. This chain connects TRBV10-2 to TRBJ1-5; D not resolved. Trimming stripped 2 bases from V and 4 bases from J, with 9 bases between. CDR3 length equals 14 residues. CDR1 WSHSY and CDR2 SAAADI come from the germline V gene.

The sample holds one count of this clone. The chain couples TRBV6-5 to TRBJ1-5; D is ambiguous. V shed 2 bases and J shed 7 bases, with 9 bases lying between them. CDR1 and CDR2 from the germline V gene are MNHEY and SVGAGI. The CDR3 sequence is 13 residues long. As DNA, the CDR3 is TGTGCCAGCAGTTACGGGATGGGGCAGCCCCAGCATTTT. Amino acid sequence: CASSYGMGQPQHF.

About this clone: The sample carries other DNA sequences with the same CDR3. The chain links TRBV6-6 to TRBJ1-5; D might be TRBD1 (5 bases). Trimming removed 4 bases from V and 2 bases from J, with 15 bases in between. This CDR3 is built from 16 residues. Germline CDR1 is MNHNY and CDR2 is SVGAGI (reference sequence). The CDR3 coding sequence is TGTGCCAGCAGTTCCCAGACCGGGGGGGGCAATCAGCCCCAGCATTTT. Translating gives CASSSQTGGGNQPQHF.

The chain combines TRBV18 with TRBJ2-7; 9 bases agree with TRBD1. The CDR3 is 16 residues long. Trimming at V came to 3 bases and at J to 6 bases, leaving 12 bases not matched to a gene. Germline V gene lookup returns CDR1 KGHSH and CDR2 LQKENI. CDR3 DNA: TGTGCCAGCTCACCCCTAACCGGGACAGGGCTCACCGAGCAGTACTTC. Its translation: CASSPLTGTGLTEQYF.